These 15 T cell receptor beta chains came from one sample sequenced in a study of blood T cell repertoires in COVID-19. Clones were read by immunoSEQ multiplex PCR, and TCRdb kept only the in-frame ones, dropping some. The top ten hold about 7% of the sample, which has about 220,000 clones, 80% seen once. Sequencing was carried out using peripheral blood. These receptors originate from an older woman with acute or convalescent COVID-19.

This sequence joins TRBV6-6 and TRBJ2-3, with 8 bases fitting TRBD1. After removal of 6 bases from V and 0 bases from J, the junction contained 5 bases not matched to a gene. Per germline, CDR1 MNHNY and CDR2 SVGAGI (reference sequence). The CDR3 extends over 15 amino acids. The CDR3 loop reads CASSDRGGSTDTQYF. The CDR3 DNA is TGTGCCAGCAGCGACAGGGGCGGTAGCACAGATACGCAGTATTTT.

The V and J genes are TRBV24-1 and TRBJ2-3; D might be TRBD2 (5 bases). The CDR3 length is 15 residues. CDR1 is KGHDR and CDR2 is SFDVKD in the germline V gene. V dropped 3 bases and J dropped 2 bases, with 11 bases sitting between them. CDR3 amino acids: CATSDPLGDTDTQYF. CDR3 nucleotide sequence: TGTGCCACCAGTGATCCACTAGGTGACACAGATACGCAGTATTTT.

The chain couples TRBV2 to TRBJ2-1, with 9 bases lining up with TRBD1. The CDR3 is 15 amino acids. CDR1 and CDR2 (germline): SNHLY, FYNNEI. The J segment lost 9 bases and the V segment lost 6 bases, leaving 12 bases of the junction unmatched. CDR3 residues: CASRVTGGGSGEQFF. The CDR3 region has the DNA TGTGCCAGCAGGGTGACAGGGGGGGGTTCGGGTGAGCAGTTCTTC. The full variable domain, its missing parts supplied by reference TRBV2 and TRBJ2-1, is EPEVTQTPSHQVTQMGQEVILRCVPISNHLYFYWYRQILGQKVEFLVSFYNNEISEKSEIFDDQFSVERPDGSNFTLKIRSTKLEDSAMYFCASRVTGGGSGEQFFGPGTRLTVL.

The chain combines TRBV6-5 with TRBJ1-2; 8 bases match TRBD1. The CDR3 runs to 14 residues. Trimming removed 2 bases from V and 4 bases from J; junction bases left unmatched: 3. Germline V CDR1 and CDR2: MNHEY, SVGAGI. The CDR3 loop is CASSYGQGTYGYTF. The CDR3 DNA reads TGTGCCAGCAGTTACGGACAGGGAACCTATGGCTACACCTTC.

The gene calls are TRBV2 and TRBJ2-2, with D perhaps matching TRBD2 (5 bases). Trimming stripped 4 bases from V and 11 bases from J, with 14 bases between. Germline lookup yields CDR1 SNHLY and CDR2 FYNNEI. The CDR3 has 13 amino acids. The chain's CDR3 is CASSAGWVGELFF. The CDR3 DNA reads as TGTGCCAGCAGTGCGGGGTGGGTGGGAGAGCTGTTTTTT.

Notes on this clone: The same CDR3 also results from other DNA sequences found in this sample. This rearrangement joins TRBV24-1 to TRBJ2-1; 7 bases match TRBD2. The CDR3 consists of 14 residues. The ends lost 3 bases at V and 6 bases at J; junction bases unmatched: 4. In germline, CDR1 is KGHDR, CDR2 SFDVKD. The CDR3 bases are TGTGCCACCAGTGATCCAGAGCGGGGCAATGAGCAGTTCTTC. Translation: CATSDPERGNEQFF.

To note about this clone: This same CDR3 is encoded by further DNA sequences in the sample. This chain uses TRBV30 with TRBJ2-5; the D gene is possibly TRBD1 (6 bases). The CDR3 consists of 12 residues. The V and J ends lost 0 bases and 5 bases respectively, with 7 bases between them. Germline loops: CDR1 GTSNPN, CDR2 SVGIG (reference sequence). The DNA for the CDR3 is TGTGCCTGGAGTGTAAGGGGGGAGACCCAGTACTTC. As protein: CAWSVRGETQYF.

V and J are TRBV11-2 and TRBJ2-5, with TRBD2 as a possible D gene (7 bases). CDR1 is SGHAT and CDR2 is FQNNGV in the germline V gene. The CDR3 is 15 residues long. V was cut by 1 base and J by 5 bases, with 14 bases left in between. This CDR3 is CASSLGGGREETQYF. The CDR3 coding sequence is TGTGCCAGCAGCTTAGGGGGGGGCCGTGAGGAGACCCAGTACTTC.

The rearrangement joins TRBV4-2 to TRBJ2-4; perhaps TRBD2 as D (6 bases). The CDR3 length is 16 residues. Per germline, CDR1 LGHNA and CDR2 YNFKEQ. V was cut by 4 bases and J by 6 bases, with 19 bases left in between. The CDR3 loop is CASSPNSGTGGNIQYF. The CDR3 coding sequence is TGTGCCAGCAGCCCGAACTCCGGGACTGGGGGAAACATTCAGTACTTC.

The chain links TRBV2 to TRBJ2-7, with a tentative D call TRBD1 (6 bases). Germline-derived CDR1 and CDR2 are SNHLY and FYNNEI. The CDR3 spans 14 residues. Trimming cost V 6 bases and J 0 bases, with 12 bases left between them. CDR3 coding DNA: TGTGCCAGCAGAAGGGACACTAACTCCTACGAGCAGTACTTC. Translated: CASRRDTNSYEQYF. The whole variable domain, filled in from reference TRBV2 and TRBJ2-7, reads EPEVTQTPSHQVTQMGQEVILRCVPISNHLYFYWYRQILGQKVEFLVSFYNNEISEKSEIFDDQFSVERPDGSNFTLKIRSTKLEDSAMYFCASRRDTNSYEQYFGPGTRLTVT.

This clone turned up a few times. The V and J genes are TRBV10-3 and TRBJ2-7, with 7 bases aligning to TRBD1. The junction had 2 bases not matched to a gene; V was cut back by 3 bases and J by 3 bases. The germline V gene has CDR1 ENHRY and CDR2 SYGVKD. The CDR3 loop spans 13 amino acids. In DNA form, the CDR3 reads TGTGCCATCAGTGAACAGGGGAGCTACGAGCAGTACTTC. Encoded protein: CAISEQGSYEQYF.

The chain has TRBV7-2 and TRBJ2-7, with 12 bases identical to TRBD2. The ends lost 1 base at V and 0 bases at J; junction bases unmatched: 7. The CDR3 contains 18 residues. CDR1 SGHTA and CDR2 FQGNSA come from the germline V gene. CDR3 residues: CASSLERTSGTSSYEQYF. CDR3 sequence (DNA): TGTGCCAGCAGCTTAGAGAGGACTAGCGGGACGAGCTCCTACGAGCAGTACTTC.

The rearrangement uses TRBV7-2 and TRBJ2-3; weak D call: TRBD2 (6 bases). CDR3 length: 17 residues. Trimming left V 2 bases short and J 2 bases short, with 17 bases between. Germline-derived CDR1 and CDR2 are SGHTA and FQGNSA. The DNA for the CDR3 is TGTGCCAGCAGCTTACGCGGGGTAAGGACATCCACAGATACGCAGTATTTT. This codes for CASSLRGVRTSTDTQYF.

The chain joins TRBV2 to TRBJ2-7; a possible D gene is TRBD1 (6 bases). The V gene lost 8 bases and the J gene lost 3 bases, with 11 bases spanning the gap. CDR3 length: 12 residues. Germline V CDR1 and CDR2: SNHLY, FYNNEI. CDR3 coding DNA: TGTGCCAGCCGGACAGACCTCTACGAGCAGTACTTC. This sequence encodes CASRTDLYEQYF.

The chain recombines TRBV9 with TRBJ2-5, with TRBD2 matching 14 bases. Trimming took 6 bases from V and 1 from J; bases not matched to a gene: 8. Germline lookup yields CDR1 SGDLS and CDR2 YYNGEE. The CDR3 loop spans 17 amino acids. CDR3 nucleotides: TGTGCCAGCACCCCGGAGGGACTAGCGGGGGCCCAAGAGACCCAGTACTTC. Amino acids: CASTPEGLAGAQETQYF. The complete variable domain, with remaining parts taken from reference TRBV9 and TRBJ2-5, reads DSGVTQTPKHLITATGQRVTLRCSPRSGDLSVYWYQQSLDQGLQFLIQYYNGEERAKGNILERFSAQQFPDLHSELNLSSLELGDSALYFCASTPEGLAGAQETQYFGPGTRLLVL.